Included here is one TCR beta chain sequence, with context. Antigen specificity is unknown. These data originate in a study of cytomegalovirus exposure and HLA in healthy donors. The CDR3 loop spans 16 amino acids. The V and J ends lost 5 bases and 3 bases respectively, with 19 bases between them. Germline assignment: CDR1 LNHDA and CDR2 SQIVND (reference sequence). General study findings and limits: When analyzed later, the rates of TCR association showed variation by HLA locus, with DRB1 the most and HLA-C the fewest.

PCR primers comprised 60 Vbeta and 13 Jbeta primers. TCRdb's copy holds only in-frame clones and misses some; the assay was immunoSEQ multiplex PCR. Of some 99,000 clones listed, over 65% were seen once; the top ten hold less than 2%. V is TRBV19 and J is TRBJ2-5; D might be TRBD2 (6 bases). The source material was PBMCs. The sequence was obtained from a male donor in good health and CMV-seronegative. The CDR3 sequence is CASSSGPGVGEETQYF. In DNA, the CDR3 is TGTGCCAGTAGTTCTGGACCGGGAGTCGGGGAAGAGACCCAGTACTTC.